One T cell receptor (beta chain) is described in this entry. This sample was included in a study of neoadjuvant anti-PD-1 for oral cavity cancer. Trimming removed 0 bases from V and 1 base from J, with 16 bases in between. The CDR3 totals 18 residues. Germline CDR1 reads SGHVS; CDR2 reads FQNEAQ. The method was immunoSEQ multiplex PCR; TCRdb's version includes in-frame clones alone and lacks a portion of them. The sample includes around 20,000 clones, 65% to 85% of them seen just once. The V and J genes are TRBV7-8 and TRBJ2-1, with D unresolved. This clonotype originated in a person aged 40 to 85 with oral cavity squamous cell carcinoma. This specimen consisted of PBMCs, obtained before nivolumab (anti-PD-1) treatment. CDR3 residues: CASSLAFLPGPSYNEQFF. The CDR3 DNA is TGTGCCAGCAGCTTAGCTTTTCTTCCCGGGCCTTCCTACAATGAGCAGTTCTTC. The variable domain in full, completed from reference TRBV7-8 and TRBJ2-1, reads GAGVSQSPRYKVAKRGQDVALRCDPISGHVSLFWYQQALGQGPEFLTYFQNEAQLDKSGLPSDRFFAERPEGSVSTLKIQRTQQEDSAVYLCASSLAFLPGPSYNEQFFGPGTRLTVL.